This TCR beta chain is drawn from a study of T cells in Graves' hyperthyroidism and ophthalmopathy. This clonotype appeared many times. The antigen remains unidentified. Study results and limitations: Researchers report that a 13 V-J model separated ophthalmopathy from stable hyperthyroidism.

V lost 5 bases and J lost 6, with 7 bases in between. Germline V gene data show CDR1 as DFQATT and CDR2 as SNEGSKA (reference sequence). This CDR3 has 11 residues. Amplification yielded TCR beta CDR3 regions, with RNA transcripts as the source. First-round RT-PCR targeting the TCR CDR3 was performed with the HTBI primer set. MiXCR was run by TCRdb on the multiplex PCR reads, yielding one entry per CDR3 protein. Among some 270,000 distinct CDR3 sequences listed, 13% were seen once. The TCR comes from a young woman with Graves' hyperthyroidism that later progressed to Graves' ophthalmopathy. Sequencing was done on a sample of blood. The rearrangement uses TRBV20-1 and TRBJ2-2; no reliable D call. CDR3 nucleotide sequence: TGCAGTGCTCGGCTACCCGGGGAGCTGTTTTTT. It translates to CSARLPGELFF.